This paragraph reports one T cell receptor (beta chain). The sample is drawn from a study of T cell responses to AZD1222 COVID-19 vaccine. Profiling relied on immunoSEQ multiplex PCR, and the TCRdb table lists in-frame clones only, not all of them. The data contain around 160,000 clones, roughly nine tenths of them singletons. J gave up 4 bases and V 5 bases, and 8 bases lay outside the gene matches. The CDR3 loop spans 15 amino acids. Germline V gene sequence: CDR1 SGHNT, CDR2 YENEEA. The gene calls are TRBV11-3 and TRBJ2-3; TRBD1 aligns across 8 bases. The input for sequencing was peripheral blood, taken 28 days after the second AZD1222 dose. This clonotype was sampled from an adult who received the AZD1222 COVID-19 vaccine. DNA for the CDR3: TGTGCCAGCAGCCTACGACAGGGGAGCGCAGATACGCAGTATTTT. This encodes CASSLRQGSADTQYF.